The rows below give T cell receptor beta chains drawn from one sample of a study of blood T cell repertoires in COVID-19. Measured with immunoSEQ multiplex PCR; TCRdb has only the in-frame clones, and not every one. The sample records 90,000 to 120,000 clones, approximately 90% being singletons. Sequencing was done on a sample of peripheral blood. The receptors were sampled from a woman between 25 and 40 years old with acute or convalescent COVID-19. The CDR3 runs from the conserved cysteine through the conserved F or W. A D gene is named only where the DNA matches it firmly. Size is omitted from some rows. Given values are once, few, many or a class for expanded clones.

v_call: TRBV14; j_call: TRBJ2-3; clone_size: -; d_call: TRBD1; cdr3_nt: TGTGCCAGCAGCCGTCGACAGGGGGCTTTGACAGATACGCAGTATTTT; cdr3_aa: CASSRRQGALTDTQYF
v_call: TRBV7-9; j_call: TRBJ1-1; clone_size: -; d_call: -; cdr3_nt: TGTGCCAGCAGTATGCTAGGGAGTGAAGCTTTCTTT; cdr3_aa: CASSMLGSEAFF
v_call: TRBV9; j_call: TRBJ1-2; clone_size: once; d_call: TRBD1; cdr3_nt: TGTGCCAGCAGCGTAGACAGGACAGGGGATGGCTACACCTTC; cdr3_aa: CASSVDRTGDGYTF
v_call: TRBV6-5; j_call: TRBJ2-7; clone_size: -; d_call: TRBD2; cdr3_nt: TGTGCCAGCAGTTACTCGACTAGCGGGGGACTCTACGAGCAGTACTTC; cdr3_aa: CASSYSTSGGLYEQYF
v_call: TRBV3-1/TRBV3-2; j_call: TRBJ2-7; clone_size: few; d_call: TRBD1; cdr3_nt: TGTGCCAGCAGCCTGGGACAGGGGTACGAGCAGTACTTC; cdr3_aa: CASSLGQGYEQYF
v_call: TRBV9; j_call: TRBJ2-1; clone_size: -; d_call: TRBD1; cdr3_nt: TGTGCCAGCAGCGCCGGACAGGGGGTTCATGAGCAGTTCTTC; cdr3_aa: CASSAGQGVHEQFF
v_call: TRBV6-5; j_call: TRBJ2-1; clone_size: -; d_call: -; cdr3_nt: TGTGCCAGCATAAAAAGGGACACGACCTACAATGAGCAGTTCTTC; cdr3_aa: CASIKRDTTYNEQFF
v_call: TRBV6-4; j_call: TRBJ1-5; clone_size: once; d_call: TRBD1; cdr3_nt: TGTGCCAGCAGTGTGGGACAGGATCAGCCCCAGCATTTT; cdr3_aa: CASSVGQDQPQHF
v_call: TRBV28; j_call: TRBJ1-1; clone_size: once; d_call: -; cdr3_nt: TGTGCCAGCAGTTTGGTTGGGGCAGCAGAAGCTTTCTTT; cdr3_aa: CASSLVGAAEAFF
v_call: TRBV3-1/TRBV3-2; j_call: TRBJ2-7; clone_size: -; d_call: -; cdr3_nt: TGTGCCAGCAGCCTGGGGGCCTCCTCCTACGAGCAGTACTTC; cdr3_aa: CASSLGASSYEQYF
v_call: TRBV10-1; j_call: TRBJ2-1; clone_size: -; d_call: TRBD2; cdr3_nt: TGCGCCAGCAGTGAGTCAGGTAAAACTAGCGGCAGCTCCTACAATGAGCAGTTCTTC; cdr3_aa: CASSESGKTSGSSYNEQFF
v_call: TRBV2; j_call: TRBJ1-1; clone_size: few; d_call: -; cdr3_nt: TGTGCCAGCAGGGGGCCCATGAACACTGAAGCTTTCTTT; cdr3_aa: CASRGPMNTEAFF
v_call: TRBV21-1; j_call: TRBJ1-1; clone_size: -; d_call: -; cdr3_nt: TGTGCCAGCAGAAACCATTTGGGGGGGCCGAACACTGAAGCTTTCTTT; cdr3_aa: CASRNHLGGPNTEAFF
v_call: TRBV24-1; j_call: TRBJ1-5; clone_size: -; d_call: -; cdr3_nt: TGTGCCACCGGCGGGACCCCAAATCAGCCCCAGCATTTT; cdr3_aa: CATGGTPNQPQHF
v_call: TRBV27; j_call: TRBJ2-3; clone_size: -; d_call: TRBD2; cdr3_nt: TGTGCCAGCAGTTCGACTAGCGGGAGACTAGATACGCAGTATTTT; cdr3_aa: CASSSTSGRLDTQYF
v_call: TRBV7-9; j_call: TRBJ1-6; clone_size: -; d_call: TRBD1; cdr3_nt: TGTGCCAGCAGCTTAGAAACCCTTGGGGCAGGGGGCTTGTCACCCCTCCACTTT; cdr3_aa: CASSLETLGAGGLSPLHF
v_call: TRBV19; j_call: TRBJ2-1; clone_size: -; d_call: -; cdr3_nt: TGTGCCAGTAGCCCAGCCTGGGGCGGGACAGTTACCTACAATGAGCAGTTCTTC; cdr3_aa: CASSPAWGGTVTYNEQFF
v_call: TRBV7-2; j_call: TRBJ1-1; clone_size: -; d_call: -; cdr3_nt: TGTGCCAGCAGCTTAAGAGCAGGGATGAACACTGGAGCTTTCTTT; cdr3_aa: CASSLRAGMNTGAFF
v_call: TRBV21-1; j_call: TRBJ2-7; clone_size: -; d_call: -; cdr3_nt: TGTGCCAGCAGCTTCCTCCGACCGACAGGGTTTGAGCAGTACTTC; cdr3_aa: CASSFLRPTGFEQYF
v_call: TRBV11-2; j_call: TRBJ2-1; clone_size: -; d_call: -; cdr3_nt: TGTGCCAGCAGCTTAGACGGGAGCTCCTACAATGAGCAGTTCTTC; cdr3_aa: CASSLDGSSYNEQFF
v_call: TRBV7-9; j_call: TRBJ2-2; clone_size: -; d_call: TRBD1; cdr3_nt: TGTGCCAGCAGCTGGACCGGGACAGGGATCACCGGGGAGCTGTTTTTT; cdr3_aa: CASSWTGTGITGELFF
v_call: TRBV2; j_call: TRBJ2-7; clone_size: -; d_call: TRBD2; cdr3_nt: TGTGCCAGTCAACCTAGGACTAGCCGATCCTACGAGCAGTACTTC; cdr3_aa: CASQPRTSRSYEQYF
v_call: TRBV7-3; j_call: TRBJ2-4; clone_size: -; d_call: TRBD1; cdr3_nt: TGTGCCAGCAGCTCGACAGGGGGCATTACGGACATTCAGTACTTC; cdr3_aa: CASSSTGGITDIQYF
v_call: TRBV11-2; j_call: TRBJ2-1; clone_size: -; d_call: -; cdr3_nt: TGTGCCAGCAGCCTGCAACTAGAAGGGGGTGAGCAGTTCTTC; cdr3_aa: CASSLQLEGGEQFF
v_call: TRBV5-6; j_call: TRBJ2-2; clone_size: few; d_call: -; cdr3_nt: TGTGCCAGCAGCTCTTTTCCGGGTTTGAACACCGGGGAGCTGTTTTTT; cdr3_aa: CASSSFPGLNTGELFF
v_call: TRBV5-1; j_call: TRBJ2-7; clone_size: -; d_call: TRBD2; cdr3_nt: TGCGCCAGCAGCTTGGGTACGGGGGGGTCCTACGAGCAGTACTTC; cdr3_aa: CASSLGTGGSYEQYF
v_call: TRBV19; j_call: TRBJ1-4; clone_size: -; d_call: -; cdr3_nt: TGTGCCAGTAGTATAACCCAAGGGAGGACTAATGAAAAACTGTTTTTT; cdr3_aa: CASSITQGRTNEKLFF
v_call: TRBV6-1; j_call: TRBJ2-4; clone_size: -; d_call: TRBD2; cdr3_nt: TGTGCCAGCAGTGAAGTGGTTAGCGGGGGGCCCTCCAAAAACATTCAGTACTTC; cdr3_aa: CASSEVVSGGPSKNIQYF
v_call: TRBV30; j_call: TRBJ1-2; clone_size: few; d_call: -; cdr3_nt: TGTGCCTTCCAGGGCGGGGGTGAGGGAAATGGCTACACCTTC; cdr3_aa: CAFQGGGEGNGYTF
v_call: TRBV10-2; j_call: TRBJ1-1; clone_size: -; d_call: TRBD1; cdr3_nt: TGCGCCAGCAGTGAAGGCTGGGCAGGGGGCTCAATCACTGAAGCTTTCTTT; cdr3_aa: CASSEGWAGGSITEAFF
v_call: TRBV27; j_call: TRBJ2-5; clone_size: many; d_call: TRBD1; cdr3_nt: TGTGCCAGCAGCAGGACAGGGACATATGGGGAGACCCAGTACTTC; cdr3_aa: CASSRTGTYGETQYF
v_call: TRBV5-4; j_call: TRBJ2-5; clone_size: -; d_call: TRBD2; cdr3_nt: TGTGCCAGCAGCTGGGGAGGGCTAGCTAATGCAGAGACCCAGTACTTC; cdr3_aa: CASSWGGLANAETQYF
v_call: TRBV19; j_call: TRBJ2-1; clone_size: -; d_call: TRBD2; cdr3_nt: TGTGCCAGTAGGACTAGCGGGAGCTCCTACAATGAGCAGTTCTTC; cdr3_aa: CASRTSGSSYNEQFF
v_call: TRBV7-2; j_call: TRBJ1-6; clone_size: -; d_call: -; cdr3_nt: TGTGCCAGCAGCCCCCAAGTCGGCGGTTCACCCCTCCACTTT; cdr3_aa: CASSPQVGGSPLHF
v_call: TRBV7-2; j_call: TRBJ1-1; clone_size: -; d_call: -; cdr3_nt: TGTGCCAGCAGCTTATCAGGGTTGACTGAAGCTTTCTTT; cdr3_aa: CASSLSGLTEAFF
v_call: TRBV27; j_call: TRBJ2-3; clone_size: -; d_call: -; cdr3_nt: TGTGCCAGCAGTTTAGGGGTAGCGGACACAGATACGCAGTATTTT; cdr3_aa: CASSLGVADTDTQYF
v_call: TRBV5-4; j_call: TRBJ2-2; clone_size: -; d_call: -; cdr3_nt: TGTGCCAGCAGCTTGGCCAGGGGTCTCGGGGAGCTGTTTTTT; cdr3_aa: CASSLARGLGELFF
v_call: TRBV30; j_call: TRBJ2-5; clone_size: few; d_call: TRBD2; cdr3_nt: TGTGCCTGGAAGGCGGGAGTGGGGGGAGAGACCCAGTACTTC; cdr3_aa: CAWKAGVGGETQYF
v_call: TRBV28; j_call: TRBJ1-2; clone_size: -; d_call: TRBD1; cdr3_nt: TGTGCCAGCAGTTTAAGTGACAGGGTCGGTGGCTACACCTTC; cdr3_aa: CASSLSDRVGGYTF
v_call: TRBV5-1; j_call: TRBJ2-3; clone_size: -; d_call: -; cdr3_nt: TGCGCCAGCTCCGATAGTTTGACAGATACGCAGTATTTT; cdr3_aa: CASSDSLTDTQYF
v_call: TRBV2; j_call: TRBJ1-2; clone_size: -; d_call: TRBD1; cdr3_nt: TGTGCCAGCAGAGACAGGGGTCCCTATGGCTACACCTTC; cdr3_aa: CASRDRGPYGYTF
v_call: TRBV18; j_call: TRBJ1-1; clone_size: few; d_call: -; cdr3_nt: TGTGCCAGCTCACCTCTCAGGGTAGAGAACACTGAAGCTTTCTTT; cdr3_aa: CASSPLRVENTEAFF
v_call: TRBV30; j_call: TRBJ2-5; clone_size: -; d_call: TRBD2; cdr3_nt: TGTGCCTGGACCGGGGGGGGCCAAGAGACCCAGTACTTC; cdr3_aa: CAWTGGGQETQYF
v_call: TRBV18; j_call: TRBJ1-1; clone_size: -; d_call: TRBD1; cdr3_nt: TGTGCCAGCTCACCGAGGACAGGGATGAACACTGAAGCTTTCTTT; cdr3_aa: CASSPRTGMNTEAFF
v_call: TRBV7-2; j_call: TRBJ1-1; clone_size: -; d_call: -; cdr3_nt: TGTGCCAGCAGCTTACTACGCACTGAAGCTTTCTTT; cdr3_aa: CASSLLRTEAFF
v_call: TRBV18; j_call: TRBJ2-7; clone_size: -; d_call: -; cdr3_nt: TGTGCCAGCTCACCCAGGGGCTCCTACGAGCAGTACTTC; cdr3_aa: CASSPRGSYEQYF
v_call: TRBV10-1; j_call: TRBJ2-3; clone_size: few; d_call: -; cdr3_nt: TGCGCCAGCAGTGAGTTCGCCAGGGGTTTTACAGATACGCAGTATTTT; cdr3_aa: CASSEFARGFTDTQYF
v_call: TRBV6-5; j_call: TRBJ2-1; clone_size: -; d_call: -; cdr3_nt: TGTGCCAGCAGTTACTCCCTAGGTGAGCAGTTCTTC; cdr3_aa: CASSYSLGEQFF
v_call: TRBV25-1; j_call: TRBJ1-5; clone_size: -; d_call: -; cdr3_nt: TGTGCCAGCAGTGCGGGAAAAAATCAGCCCCAGCATTTT; cdr3_aa: CASSAGKNQPQHF
v_call: TRBV7-2; j_call: TRBJ2-1; clone_size: -; d_call: -; cdr3_nt: TGTGCCAGCAGCCCGGAGGGGGCGGACCGCTCCAATGAGCAGTTCTTC; cdr3_aa: CASSPEGADRSNEQFF
v_call: TRBV30; j_call: TRBJ2-2; clone_size: -; d_call: -; cdr3_nt: TGTGCCTGGAGTGTACTCGAGAACACCGGGGAGCTGTTTTTT; cdr3_aa: CAWSVLENTGELFF
v_call: TRBV11-2; j_call: TRBJ2-1; clone_size: once; d_call: -; cdr3_nt: TGTGCCAGCAGCTTACGATCGTCGGGAAGGGCACACAATGAGCAGTTCTTC; cdr3_aa: CASSLRSSGRAHNEQFF
v_call: TRBV29-1; j_call: TRBJ2-3; clone_size: -; d_call: -; cdr3_nt: TGCAGCGTTGCAGACGGCACAGATACGCAGTATTTT; cdr3_aa: CSVADGTDTQYF
v_call: TRBV7-2; j_call: TRBJ1-1; clone_size: few; d_call: TRBD1; cdr3_nt: TGTGCCAGCAGCCCACAACAGGGGTTGACTGAAGCTTTCTTT; cdr3_aa: CASSPQQGLTEAFF
v_call: TRBV15; j_call: TRBJ2-7; clone_size: -; d_call: TRBD1; cdr3_nt: TGTGCCACCGGACAGGGCTACGAGCAGTACTTC; cdr3_aa: CATGQGYEQYF
v_call: TRBV9; j_call: TRBJ1-2; clone_size: -; d_call: TRBD1; cdr3_nt: TGTGCCAGCAGCGTCCGGGACAGGGAAACATATGGCTACACCTTC; cdr3_aa: CASSVRDRETYGYTF
v_call: TRBV10-1; j_call: TRBJ1-1; clone_size: -; d_call: -; cdr3_nt: TGCGCCAGCAGTGAGGCCAGGGTGGACACTGAAGCTTTCTTT; cdr3_aa: CASSEARVDTEAFF